The entry below describes one T cell receptor beta chain. Its specificity is not known. The source of the sample is a study of cytomegalovirus exposure and HLA in healthy donors. CDR3 size: 16 residues. Germline-derived CDR1 and CDR2 are MNHEY and SMNVEV (reference sequence). V gave up 4 bases and J gave up 4 bases; unmatched junction bases: 6. The study, taken as a whole, reports: Altogether, 170 or so TCR beta chains were recorded as cytomegalovirus-associated. The dataset shows that most TCR sequences were rare, while some public TCRs occurred in many donors. The classifier reportedly diagnosed cytomegalovirus status with high sensitivity and specificity.

Data came from immunoSEQ multiplex PCR; TCRdb stores just in-frame clones and leaves some out. The sample yields 230,000 or so clones, around 90% seen once. This TCR was recovered from a young woman in good health and CMV-seronegative. The V call is TRBV27, the J call TRBJ2-1; 11 bases agree with TRBD2. Sequencing input: PBMCs. The CDR3 sequence is CASSSLSGRVYNEQFF. The CDR3 coding sequence is TGTGCCAGCAGTTCCCTTAGCGGGAGGGTTTACAATGAGCAGTTCTTC.